The 16 T cell receptor beta chains below all came from one sample that was sequenced in a study of CD8 T cells in ankylosing spondylitis. TCRdb re-derived calls from the 5' RACE reads in MiXCR, one entry per CDR3 protein. The sample consists of a few hundred thousand distinct CDR3 sequences, approximately 10% of them appearing once. Sequenced material: blood, either unsorted or a sorted T cell fraction (not recorded which). The receptor source for this set is a female donor with ankylosing spondylitis or in good health (not recorded which).

This clonotype was counted many times. The rearrangement joins TRBV5-1 to TRBJ2-7; D uncertain. This CDR3 is built from 13 residues. Deletions cut 0 bases from V and 5 bases from J, with 9 bases between. Germline values: CDR1 SGHRS, CDR2 YFSETQ. For the CDR3, the DNA is TGCGCCAGCAGCTTGGTTGTTGAGGACGAGCAGTACTTC. Protein: CASSLVVEDEQYF. Supplemented by reference TRBV5-1 and TRBJ2-7, the full variable domain reads KAGVTQTPRYLIKTRGQQVTLSCSPISGHRSVSWYQQTPGQGLQFLFEYFSETQRNKGNFPGRFSGRQFSNSRSEMNVSTLELGDSALYLCASSLVVEDEQYFGPGTRLTVT.

This rearrangement joins TRBV20-1 to TRBJ2-3; D not resolved. V lost 3 bases to trimming and J lost 2 bases, with 9 bases between them. The CDR3 totals 13 residues. Germline-derived CDR1 and CDR2 are DFQATT and SNEGSKA (reference sequence). CDR3 sequence: CSASPLYTDTQYF. Here the CDR3 DNA reads TGCAGTGCTAGCCCCCTTTACACAGATACGCAGTATTTT.

This clonotype came up many times. The CDR3 DNA follows: TGTGCCAGCGCCCCCCAGATTCATCAGCCCCAGCATTTT. Amino acids: CASAPQIHQPQHF. The chain joins TRBV12-3 or TRBV12-4 to TRBJ1-5, with D unclear. The CDR3 is 13 residues long. V was cut by 8 bases and J by 5 bases, with 13 bases left in between.

This clonotype showed up many times. The gene calls are TRBV5-6 and TRBJ1-6; 7 nucleotides agree with TRBD1. The CDR3 totals 16 residues. The V and J ends lost 3 bases and 3 bases, in that order; junction bases with no gene match: 6. Germline V gene lookup returns CDR1 SGHDT and CDR2 YYEEEE. CDR3 region: CASSSKGQVYNSPLHF. CDR3 coding DNA: TGTGCCAGCAGCTCAAAAGGACAGGTCTATAATTCACCCCTCCACTTT.

This clonotype was counted ten times or more. The chain uses TRBV5-1 and TRBJ1-3; D is unresolved. V gave up 2 bases and J gave up 0 bases, with 12 bases separating them. Looked up from germline, CDR1 is SGHRS and CDR2 is YFSETQ. The length of the CDR3 is 16 residues. This CDR3 reads CASSLHTSGSGNTIYF. The DNA for the CDR3 is TGCGCCAGCAGCTTACATACGAGTGGCTCTGGAAACACCATATATTTT.

V and J are TRBV7-2 and TRBJ2-3; D possibly uses TRBD1 or TRBD2 (5 bases each). V shed 2 bases and J shed 1 base, with 16 bases lying between them. This CDR3 spans 17 amino acids. Germline V gene sequence: CDR1 SGHTA, CDR2 FQGNSA. CDR3 in DNA: TGTGCCAGCAGCTTAAGGACATCGGGGATTGGCACAGATACGCAGTATTTT. This gives the protein CASSLRTSGIGTDTQYF. The full variable domain, rest sourced from reference TRBV7-2 and TRBJ2-3, is GAGVSQSPSNKVTEKGKDVELRCDPISGHTALYWYRQSLGQGLEFLIYFQGNSAPDKSGLPSDRFSAERTGGSVSTLTIQRTQQEDSAVYLCASSLRTSGIGTDTQYFGPGTRLTVL.

This clonotype was seen a handful of times. The J gene is TRBJ1-1, the V gene TRBV5-1; TRBD1 aligns across 7 bases. CDR3 length: 14 residues. CDR1 and CDR2 from the germline V gene are SGHRS and YFSETQ. The V gene end was trimmed by 1 base and the J gene end by 7 bases; junction bases not matched to a gene: 7. In DNA form, the CDR3 reads TGCGCCAGCAGCTTGCAGGGACAGACCGGTGAAGCTTTCTTT. Amino acid sequence: CASSLQGQTGEAFF.

This clonotype was counted a few times. The rearrangement uses TRBV5-1 and TRBJ2-1, with 12 bases fitting TRBD2. Germline values: CDR1 SGHRS, CDR2 YFSETQ. Unmatched junction bases numbered 7, after V lost 4 bases and J lost 8 bases. This CDR3 contains 15 residues. The CDR3 DNA is TGCGCCAGCAGCACCGGACTAGCGGGACGGGATGAGCAGTTCTTC. This codes for CASSTGLAGRDEQFF.

This clonotype showed up many times. A junction end diverges from the germline sequence, so it may reflect a read error. This chain connects TRBV20-1 to TRBJ2-2, with a weak D call TRBD2 (6 bases). This CDR3 spans 15 amino acids. CDR1 DFQATT and CDR2 SNEGSKA come from the germline V gene (reference sequence). The CDR3 DNA reads as TGCAGTGCCAGAGCCGTTGGGGGGTACACCGGGGAGCTGTTTTTT. This codes for CSARAVGGYTGELFF.

The rearrangement links TRBV5-1 to TRBJ2-7, with D unclear. The length of the CDR3 is 14 residues. Trimming removed 4 bases at V and 0 bases at J, with 11 bases between. Germline CDR1 SGHRS, CDR2 YFSETQ. For the CDR3, the DNA is TGCGCCAGCAGCCAAAGGACCTACTCCTACGAGCAGTACTTC. Its translation is CASSQRTYSYEQYF. Full variable domain (missing parts from reference TRBV5-1 and TRBJ2-7): KAGVTQTPRYLIKTRGQQVTLSCSPISGHRSVSWYQQTPGQGLQFLFEYFSETQRNKGNFPGRFSGRQFSNSRSEMNVSTLELGDSALYLCASSQRTYSYEQYFGPGTRLTVT.

The genes are TRBV7-2 and TRBJ1-3; D gene unclear. The CDR3 has 15 residues. Germline V gene data show CDR1 as SGHTA and CDR2 as FQGNSA. Trimming removed 1 base at V and 4 bases at J, with 11 bases between. The CDR3 sequence is CASSLEGWQGNTIYF. In DNA form, the CDR3 reads TGTGCCAGCAGCTTAGAGGGATGGCAGGGAAACACCATATATTTT.

This clonotype was seen a handful of times. V is TRBV5-6 and J is TRBJ2-1; D tentatively fits TRBD1 or TRBD2 (5 bases each). This CDR3 region has 15 residues. The V end lost 0 bases, the J end lost 7 bases, and 14 bases lay between the germline ends. Germline-derived CDR1 and CDR2 are SGHDT and YYEEEE. The CDR3 here is CASSLGGSLGNEQFF. The CDR3 nucleotides are TGTGCCAGCAGCTTGGGGGGGTCCCTGGGGAATGAGCAGTTCTTC. Looking up the rest from reference TRBV5-6 and TRBJ2-1 gives the full variable domain: DAGVTQSPTHLIKTRGQQVTLRCSPKSGHDTVSWYQQALGQGPQFIFQYYEEEERQRGNFPDRFSGHQFPNYSSELNVNALLLGDSALYLCASSLGGSLGNEQFFGPGTRLTVL.

The sample holds many counts of this clonotype. The rearrangement joins TRBV4-1 to TRBJ1-5; possibly TRBD1 for D (6 bases). The germline V and J ends were trimmed by 4 bases and 2 bases, with 15 bases remaining between them. This CDR3 has 16 residues. The germline V gene encodes CDR1 MGHRA and CDR2 YSYEKL. Here the CDR3 DNA reads TGCGCCAGCAGCCCCCAGGGGACGCGTGGCAATCAGCCCCAGCATTTT. Translation gives CASSPQGTRGNQPQHF.

This clonotype was counted many times. The gene calls are TRBV12-3 or TRBV12-4 and TRBJ2-3, with a tentative D call TRBD1 (6 bases). CDR3 length equals 16 residues. Trimming cost V 2 bases and J 6 bases, with 18 bases left between them. CDR3 sequence reads: CASSLSRGVKGDTQYF. The CDR3 region has the DNA TGTGCCAGCAGTTTAAGCAGGGGAGTGAAAGGGGATACGCAGTATTTT.

The chain uses TRBV5-5 and TRBJ1-2; possible D gene TRBD1, 5 bases. Germline V CDR1 and CDR2: SGHKS, YYEKEE (reference sequence). CDR3 size: 13 residues. V lost 1 base, J lost 8 bases, and 12 bases lay in between. CDR3 amino acids: CASSLSGNSGYTF. For the CDR3, the DNA is TGTGCCAGCAGCTTGTCAGGGAATAGCGGCTACACCTTC.

This clonotype has a count of ten or more. The rearrangement uses TRBV7-9 and TRBJ2-5; a possible D gene is TRBD1 (6 bases). The CDR3 consists of 14 residues. CDR1 and CDR2 (germline): SEHNR, FQNEAQ (reference sequence). Trimming took 4 bases from V and 5 from J, leaving 14 bases between them. For the CDR3, the DNA is TGTGCCAGCAGCTCTAACAGGGATAGGGAGACCCAGTACTTC. It translates to CASSSNRDRETQYF.